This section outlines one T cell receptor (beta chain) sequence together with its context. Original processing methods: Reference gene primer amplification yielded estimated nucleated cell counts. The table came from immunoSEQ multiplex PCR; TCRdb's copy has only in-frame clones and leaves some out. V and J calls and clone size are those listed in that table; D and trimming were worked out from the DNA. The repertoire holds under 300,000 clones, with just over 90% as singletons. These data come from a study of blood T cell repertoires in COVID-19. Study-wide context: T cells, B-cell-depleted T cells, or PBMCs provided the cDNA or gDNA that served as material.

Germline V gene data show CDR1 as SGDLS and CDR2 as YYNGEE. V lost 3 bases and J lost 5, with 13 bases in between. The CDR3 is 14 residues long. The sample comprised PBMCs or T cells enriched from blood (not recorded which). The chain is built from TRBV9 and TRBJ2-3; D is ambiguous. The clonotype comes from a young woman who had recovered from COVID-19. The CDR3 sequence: CASSGHSLQDTQYF. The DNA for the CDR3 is TGTGCCAGCAGCGGTCATAGCCTACAAGATACGCAGTATTTT.